This passage covers 27 T cell receptor beta chains from one sample sequenced in a study of T cell repertoires in cytomegalovirus infection. TCRdb fed the reads into MiXCR, producing one record per CDR3 protein. The sample consists of 400,000 to 600,000 distinct CDR3 sequences, under 45% of them appearing once. Their specific antigens are unknown. The sequencing used cultured PBMCs, collected from culture after CMV antigen stimulation. The source of these receptors is a human donor in good health (CMV status not recorded). Some clones in this sample may be carry-over from other donors' samples.

The chain uses TRBV4-3 and TRBJ1-6; D is undetermined. The CDR3 runs to 14 residues. Per the germline V gene, CDR1 is LGHNA and CDR2 is YSLEER. V lost 1 base and J lost 9, with 10 bases in between. In DNA, the CDR3 is TGCGCCAGCAGCCAAGTGGGGAGGGCTTCACCCCTCCACTTT. Its translation: CASSQVGRASPLHF.

In its sample, this clonotype was seen a few times. V usage is TRBV12-3 or TRBV12-4 and J usage is TRBJ2-2; 7 positions match TRBD1. The CDR3 spans 13 residues. J lost 11 bases, V lost 7 bases, and 10 bases had no gene match. The CDR3 DNA reads TGTGCCAGCATCGGGACAGTTCAGCCAGAGCTGTTTTTT. Protein: CASIGTVQPELFF.

This chain links TRBV19 with TRBJ1-4; D gene ambiguous. The CDR3 runs 9 residues. V lost 9 bases, J lost 8 bases, and 4 bases lay in between. The V gene's germline CDR1 is LNHDA and CDR2 SQIVND (reference sequence). This chain's CDR3 is CASGEKLFF. The CDR3 coding sequence is TGTGCCAGCGGGGAAAAACTGTTTTTT.

The rearrangement joins TRBV7-6 to TRBJ1-1; 7 bases map to TRBD1. This CDR3 has 14 residues. With 2 bases clipped from V and 4 bases from J, the junction kept 4 bases outside the gene matches. Germline V gene sequence: CDR1 SGHVS, CDR2 FNYEAQ. The DNA for the CDR3 is TGTGCCAGCAGCTTAACTGGGACAGCCACTGAAGCTTTCTTT. It specifies CASSLTGTATEAFF.

V gene TRBV5-5 combines with J gene TRBJ2-7, with D hard to call. Germline V lookup: CDR1 SGHKS, CDR2 YYEKEE (reference sequence). The CDR3 loop spans 15 amino acids. This CDR3 is CAKQLRVKKGYEQYF. Here the CDR3 DNA reads TGTGCTAAGCAGCTTAGGGTGAAAAAGGGCTACGAGCAGTACTTC.

This clonotype occurred many times. This chain links TRBV7-2 with TRBJ1-5; D is unresolved. Deletions cut 1 base from V and 3 bases from J, with 16 bases between. This CDR3 contains 17 residues. Germline V gives CDR1 SGHTA, CDR2 FQGNSA. The CDR3 coding sequence is TGTGCCAGCAGCTTAGATCCCACTTCTTACTACAATCAGCCCCAGCATTTT. Residues: CASSLDPTSYYNQPQHF.

This clonotype was seen a handful of times. The gene calls are TRBV6-1 and TRBJ1-5, with no clear D. Germline V gene sequence: CDR1 MNHNS, CDR2 SASEGT. V was clipped by 8 bases and J by 2 bases, with 1 base between them. This CDR3 comprises 10 residues. CDR3 region: CASGNQPQHF. CDR3 nucleotides: TGTGCCAGCGGCAATCAGCCCCAGCATTTT.

The chain has TRBV18 and TRBJ1-4, with no clear D. The V gene's germline CDR1 is KGHSH and CDR2 LQKENI. V lost 3 bases and J lost 7, with 21 bases in between. This CDR3 has 17 amino acids. The CDR3 protein is CASSPEEGGGRGEKLFF. The CDR3 coding sequence is TGTGCCAGCTCACCCGAGGAAGGAGGCGGTCGGGGTGAAAAACTGTTTTTT.

In DNA, the CDR3 is TGTGCCAGCAGCTTGGCCCCGCAGGGTAGTGTCTACGAGCAGTACTTC. It encodes CASSLAPQGSVYEQYF. The chain couples TRBV5-4 to TRBJ2-7, with TRBD1 as a possible D gene (5 bases). Between the trimmed V and J ends, which lost 0 bases and 3 bases, there was a span of 16 bases. CDR3 length equals 16 residues. CDR1 is SGHNT, CDR2 YYREEE, per germline (reference sequence).

The CDR3 loop reads CASSTGYWSNQPQHF. CDR3 sequence (DNA): TGTGCCAGCAGTACAGGGTACTGGTCAAATCAGCCCCAGCATTTT. The V gene is TRBV6-8, the J gene TRBJ1-5, with a weak D call TRBD1 (6 bases). Germline V gene data show CDR1 as MNHGY and CDR2 as SAAAGT. This CDR3 comprises 15 residues. V was pared by 5 bases and J by 4 bases, with 15 bases between.

The chain links TRBV18 to TRBJ2-3; a weak D match, TRBD2 (5 bases). Germline values: CDR1 KGHSH, CDR2 LQKENI. The CDR3 runs to 16 residues. Trimming left V 2 bases short and J 0 bases short, with 12 bases between. CDR3 loop: CASSPELVGSTDTQYF. The CDR3 DNA reads as TGTGCCAGCTCACCAGAACTAGTGGGAAGCACAGATACGCAGTATTTT.

V is TRBV7-2 and J is TRBJ1-2; a weak D match, TRBD1 (6 bases). CDR1 SGHTA and CDR2 FQGNSA come from the germline V gene. The V and J ends lost 5 bases and 8 bases respectively, with 21 bases between them. The CDR3 loop spans 15 amino acids. The CDR3, as DNA: TGTGCCAGCAGCGTAACTGGGGGGGGCGAAGGGGGCTACACCTTC. Translating it yields CASSVTGGGEGGYTF.

The chain combines TRBV19 with TRBJ1-5, with a tentative D call TRBD1 (5 bases). The germline gives CDR1 LNHDA, CDR2 SQIVND (reference sequence). The CDR3 contains 15 residues. V lost 9 bases and J lost 6, with 21 bases in between. The CDR3 nucleotides read TGTGCCAGCTCGATTTGGGGGGTATTGGGTCAGCCCCAGCATTTT. Protein: CASSIWGVLGQPQHF.

This sequence joins TRBV7-2 and TRBJ2-5, with 11 positions matching TRBD1. V gave up 5 bases and J gave up 2 bases; unmatched junction bases: 4. Per germline, CDR1 SGHTA and CDR2 FQGNSA. The CDR3 spans 15 residues. The DNA of the CDR3 is TGTGCCAGCAGCCCGGACAGGGGGCGACAAGAGACCCAGTACTTC. It translates to CASSPDRGRQETQYF.

V usage is TRBV7-2 and J usage is TRBJ2-3, with D tentatively TRBD1 or TRBD2 (5 bases each). V lost 4 bases to trimming and J lost 11 bases, with 19 bases between them. CDR3 length: 14 residues. Germline-derived CDR1 and CDR2 are SGHTA and FQGNSA. The CDR3 sequence: CASSSLAVTTGQYF. DNA for the CDR3: TGTGCCAGCAGCTCCCTAGCCGTCACTACAGGGCAGTATTTT.

On this clonotype itself: The junction differs from germline at one of its ends, possibly a read error. The chain joins TRBV12-3 or TRBV12-4 to TRBJ2-3; weak D call: TRBD1 (5 bases). This CDR3 region has 11 residues. Here the CDR3 reads CASSLAQARTF. Here the CDR3 DNA reads TGTGCCAGCAGTTTAGCGCAGGCCCGGACATTT.

The V and J genes are TRBV2 and TRBJ2-5; 13 nucleotides match TRBD2. V shed 6 bases, J shed 5 bases, and the junction held 9 bases outside the gene matches. Germline lookup yields CDR1 SNHLY and CDR2 FYNNEI. The CDR3 sequence is 16 residues long. CDR3 residues: CASRRTSGSNDETQYF. CDR3 DNA sequence: TGTGCCAGCAGGCGGACTAGCGGGAGCAACGATGAGACCCAGTACTTC. The full variable domain, with the rest looked up from reference TRBV2 and TRBJ2-5, is EPEVTQTPSHQVTQMGQEVILRCVPISNHLYFYWYRQILGQKVEFLVSFYNNEISEKSEIFDDQFSVERPDGSNFTLKIRSTKLEDSAMYFCASRRTSGSNDETQYFGPGTRLLVL.

The gene calls are TRBV7-2 and TRBJ2-2; TRBD1 matches 7 bases. This CDR3 contains 14 residues. The V gene end was trimmed by 5 bases and the J gene end by 2 bases; junction bases not matched to a gene: 2. Germline assignment: CDR1 SGHTA and CDR2 FQGNSA. This chain's CDR3 is CASSRTGNTGELFF. The CDR3 DNA reads TGTGCCAGCAGCCGGACAGGAAACACCGGGGAGCTGTTTTTT.

V is TRBV7-6 and J is TRBJ2-5, with D unresolved. The germline CDR1 and CDR2 sequences are SGHVS and FNYEAQ. Trimming cost V 3 bases and J 7 bases, with 9 bases left between them. The CDR3 has 12 amino acids. The CDR3 loop reads CASSFGELTQYF. The CDR3 coding sequence is TGTGCCAGCAGCTTTGGAGAATTGACCCAGTACTTC.

The chain employs TRBV27 and TRBJ2-1, with 7 nucleotides matching TRBD2. The CDR3 runs to 16 residues. Germline CDR1 MNHEY, CDR2 SMNVEV (reference sequence). With 7 bases clipped from V and 8 bases from J, the junction kept 17 bases outside the gene matches. The CDR3 spells CASKFLVRGRKDEQFF. In nucleotides, the CDR3 is TGTGCCAGCAAATTTCTCGTCCGCGGGAGAAAAGATGAGCAGTTCTTC.

The chain uses TRBV7-2 and TRBJ2-2; 10 bases line up with TRBD2. The germline V gene has CDR1 SGHTA and CDR2 FQGNSA. The length of the CDR3 is 20 residues. J was trimmed by 4 bases and V by 5 bases; bases with no gene match: 19. CDR3 in DNA: TGTGCCAGCAGCCGTGGACTAAGGCTAGCGGGAGTTCGGGGCACCGGGGAGCTGTTTTTT. This codes for CASSRGLRLAGVRGTGELFF.

This clonotype was counted between two and nine times. The chain links TRBV7-2 to TRBJ2-5; 9 bases fit TRBD2. CDR3 length: 17 residues. After removal of 5 bases from V and 2 bases from J, the junction contained 12 bases not matched to a gene. Germline loops: CDR1 SGHTA, CDR2 FQGNSA. The CDR3 DNA follows: TGTGCCAGCAGCCCGAAGCGGCGGACTAGCGCTCAAGAGACCCAGTACTTC. Protein: CASSPKRRTSAQETQYF.

This chain connects TRBV6-2 or TRBV6-3 to TRBJ2-1; TRBD2 matches at 10 bases. The germline V gene encodes CDR1 MNHEY and CDR2 SVGEGT. V trimming: 0 bases; J trimming: 9 bases; junction bases outside the gene matches: 11. There are 17 residues in the CDR3. CDR3 loop: CASSYSPRLAGVAEQFF. Here the CDR3 DNA reads TGTGCCAGCAGTTACTCGCCTCGGCTAGCGGGAGTTGCTGAGCAGTTCTTC.

There are a few counts of this clonotype. The chain is built from TRBV12-3 or TRBV12-4 and TRBJ2-3; D ambiguous. This CDR3 is 13 amino acids long. Trimming cost V 7 bases and J 2 bases, with 10 bases left between them. The CDR3 here is CASTSTNTDTQYF. The CDR3 DNA reads TGTGCCAGCACCTCAACCAACACAGATACGCAGTATTTT.

This clonotype was seen more than once but under ten times. This chain links TRBV7-9 with TRBJ1-2; no clear D. CDR1 and CDR2 (germline): SEHNR, FQNEAQ (reference sequence). V was trimmed by 1 base and J by 0 bases, leaving 6 bases between them. CDR3 size: 14 residues. For the CDR3, the DNA is TGTGCCAGCAGCTTAGAAGAGGCTAACTATGGCTACACCTTC. It codes for CASSLEEANYGYTF.

This clonotype has more than one count but fewer than ten. The J gene is TRBJ1-6, the V gene TRBV12-3 or TRBV12-4; no clear D. The CDR3 consists of 14 residues. Trimming cost V 6 bases and J 7 bases, with 13 bases left between them. This CDR3 is CASSPDGPNSPLHF. The CDR3 nucleotides read TGTGCCAGCAGCCCGGACGGACCCAATTCACCCCTCCACTTT.

This clonotype occurred a few times. The chain carries TRBV29-1 and TRBJ2-3; D may be TRBD2 (6 bases). Trimming shortened V by 7 bases and J by 3 bases, and 14 bases separated the two germline ends. Germline assignment: CDR1 SQVTM and CDR2 ANQGSEA. The CDR3 consists of 13 residues. The CDR3 here is CSEARDGTDTQYF. The CDR3 nucleotides read TGCAGCGAGGCGCGGGATGGGACAGATACGCAGTATTTT.